This section outlines one TCR beta chain sequence together with its context. The antigen it binds to is not known. No much larger clone is present one base from it, and per-base qualities are unavailable. The data were taken from a study of CD8 T cells in Susac syndrome (dated 2019 in TCRdb). Regarding the research as a whole: Whether CD8+ T cell activation and differentiation in Susac syndrome was antigen driven was tested using repertoire sequencing. Clonality of the CD8+ T cell repertoire was compared between more than 10 healthy donors, approximately 14 Susac syndrome patients and fewer than 16 multiple sclerosis patients. Summary of the overall study and its limitations: The number of individuals in the TCR sequencing and HLA analysis was recognized as being relatively small.

The V and J ends are trimmed by 0 bases and 0 bases, leaving 12 bases between them. CDR1 and CDR2 are drawn from the germline V gene (reference sequence): MNHEY, SMNVEV. The cysteine opens and the phenylalanine closes a CDR3 of 16 amino acids. The kept DNA is CDR3 alone, 48 bases in frame from the first base. High-throughput TCR beta sequencing profiled peripheral blood CD8+ and CD4+ T cells from healthy donors, Susac syndrome patients and multiple sclerosis patients. Multiple sclerosis controls were treatment-naive patients with stable or active relapsing-remitting disease fulfilling revised McDonald criteria. Bulk CD8+ and CD4+ T cells were purified by magnetic negative isolation, whereas CD8+ TEMRA cells were enriched by FACS. Blood was drawn into EDTA tubes, processed within 24 hours, and PBMCs were isolated by density gradient centrifugation. PBMCs intended for TCR sequencing were frozen in liquid nitrogen and were later thawed in a 37 degrees C water bath. A purity of at least 90% was achieved for sorted or isolated CD4+, CD8+ and CD8+ TEMRA cells.

RNA was extracted with the RNeasy kit and about 0.5 to 1 ug was reverse transcribed using random hexamers. The immunoSEQ multiplex PCR assay, covering 54 Vbeta and 13 Jbeta segments, was used to amplify TCR beta CDR3 regions. Bias from PCR amplification was corrected by using a synthetic template baseline for primer optimization and for computational correction. Regarding the original processing steps: Reads were annotated to V, D and J genes per IMGT and analyzed with immunoSEQ Analyzer, keeping only productive sequences. Clonality was calculated as one minus the Shannon entropy normalized by log2 of the number of productive unique sequences. For each patient and control, public and private clones were evaluated among the 100 most prevalent clones. A clone was defined as Susac-specific if it was absent from the healthy and MS cohorts, from some 1,100 published viral clones and from other ImmuneACCESS disease sequences. In-frame beta chains were kept once TCRdb had trimmed the public reads at Q25 with fastp and called clones with MiXCR. For every CDR3 protein sequence, its rows merge into one entry that carries the most common genes and DNA. Clone size and V and J calls follow TCRdb, not the original study. The sample includes about 300,000 distinct CDR3 sequences, with 70% to 90% observed a single time. Approximately 0.18% of the sample lies in the top ten.

The specimen was CD8+ T cells from PBMCs. The TCR sequence derives from a human donor with multiple sclerosis. The sequence links TRBV27 to TRBJ2-7; the D gene is unclear. CDR3 protein: CASSLSLGSASYEQYF. The nucleotide sequence is TGTGCCAGCAGTTTATCGTTAGGGTCCGCCTCCTACGAGCAGTACTTC.